The sequence of this T cell receptor (beta chain) was determined in a study of Tregs in tolerant kidney transplant recipients. Regarding the study as a whole: The small number of patients limits these findings pending further validation.

Clones were sequenced by immunoSEQ multiplex PCR, and TCRdb holds only the in-frame ones, with some missing. The sample data list 5,300 or so clones. V dropped 6 bases and J dropped 2; count of bases not matched to a gene: 6. The V gene's germline CDR1 is GTSNPN and CDR2 SVGIG (reference sequence). The CDR3 is 14 amino acids. Worth noting for this clone: Its antigen is unidentified. The sequence runs out 3 residues before the end of the CDR3; the remainder is reconstructed from the germline J gene.

The nonmyeloablative bone marrow transplants came from related graft donors, with transient mixed chimerism. This clonotype originated in a human patient who received a combined kidney and bone marrow transplant. Part of the T cells may come from the graft donor. The chain couples TRBV30 to TRBJ2-2; 7 bases are a match to TRBD2. Sequencing used CD4+ T cells from blood (PBMCs), obtained about 15 months after the transplant. The CDR3 here is CACRLAANTGELFF. CDR3 bases read: TGTGCCTGCAGGCTAGCGGCAAACACCGGGGAG.